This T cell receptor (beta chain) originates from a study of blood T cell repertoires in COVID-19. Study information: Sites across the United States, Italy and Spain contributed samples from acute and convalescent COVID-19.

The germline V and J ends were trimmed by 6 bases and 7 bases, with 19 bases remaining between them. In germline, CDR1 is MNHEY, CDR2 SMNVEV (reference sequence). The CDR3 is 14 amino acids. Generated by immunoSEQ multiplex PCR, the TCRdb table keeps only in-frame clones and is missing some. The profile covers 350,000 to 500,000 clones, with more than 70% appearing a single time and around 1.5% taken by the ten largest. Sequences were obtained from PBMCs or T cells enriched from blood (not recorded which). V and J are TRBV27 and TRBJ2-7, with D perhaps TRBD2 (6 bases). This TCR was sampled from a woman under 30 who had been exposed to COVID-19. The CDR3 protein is CASSPRSYAGEQYF. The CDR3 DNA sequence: TGTGCCAGCAGCCCTCGGTCCTATGCGGGGGAGCAGTACTTC.